This TCR beta chain was recorded in a study of blood T cell repertoires in COVID-19. Study at large: Some COVID-19 samples were acute and others convalescent; all came from the United States, Italy and Spain. The cDNA or gDNA used as material had been derived from T cells, B-cell-depleted T cells, or PBMCs.

Original methodology: The assay estimated nucleated cells by amplifying reference gene primers. The assay was immunoSEQ multiplex PCR, and TCRdb's table has in-frame clones only and misses some. V, J and clone size reflect that table, while D and trimming were determined from the DNA. Of about 320,000 clones listed, around 80% are singletons. This TCR was recovered from a woman aged 50 to 60 with acute or convalescent COVID-19. Sequencing used peripheral blood.

The CDR3: CASSPTRDSYSPLHF. The CDR3 DNA follows: TGTGCCAGCAGCCCGACCCGGGACAGTTATTCACCCCTCCACTTT. The chain links TRBV3-1 (or the pseudogene TRBV3-2) to TRBJ1-6, with 7 bases fitting TRBD1. Losses at the gene ends were 4 bases for V and 8 bases for J; bases not matched to a gene: 8. The CDR3 is 15 amino acids. Germline V gene lookup returns CDR1 LGHDT and CDR2 YNNKEL (reference sequence).